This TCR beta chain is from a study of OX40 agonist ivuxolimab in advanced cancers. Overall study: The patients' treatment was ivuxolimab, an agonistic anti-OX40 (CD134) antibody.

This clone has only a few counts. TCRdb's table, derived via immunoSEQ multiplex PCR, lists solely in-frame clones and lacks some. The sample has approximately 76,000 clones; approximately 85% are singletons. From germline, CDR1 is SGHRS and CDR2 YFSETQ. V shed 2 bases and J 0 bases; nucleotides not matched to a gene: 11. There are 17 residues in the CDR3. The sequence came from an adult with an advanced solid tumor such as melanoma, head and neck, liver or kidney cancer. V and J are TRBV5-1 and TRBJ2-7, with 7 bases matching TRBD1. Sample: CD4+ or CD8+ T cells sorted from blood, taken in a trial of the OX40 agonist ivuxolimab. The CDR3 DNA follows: TGCGCCAGCAGCTTTACTAAAGGGACAGTCAGCTCCTACGAGCAGTACTTC. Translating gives CASSFTKGTVSSYEQYF.